The clone carrying this TCR beta chain is termed medium-sized. Its antigen is not identified. The entry originates in a study of glioma-infiltrating T cells. Study-level results: Tissue-blood divergence was below expectation in non-neoplastic patients, above in gliomas. Only very few CDR3 sequences appeared in both tissue and blood.

Amplification of TCR alpha and beta CDR3 regions from RNA used iRepertoire nested multiplex PCR. Tissue mRNA or PBMC total RNA, roughly 100-400 ng, went into one-step reverse transcription and amplification. Each CDR3 protein gets one entry after TCRdb re-called the multiplex PCR reads with MiXCR. The sample records about 3,800 distinct CDR3 sequences, around a third being singletons. This CDR3 comprises 17 residues. Germline V gives CDR1 LGHNA, CDR2 YNFKEQ. Trimming removed 0 bases from V and 0 bases from J, with 12 bases in between. This receptor was identified in a human donor with low-grade glioma or glioblastoma, undergoing nonglioma brain surgery, or in good health (not recorded which). The material sequenced was glioma tissue, nonneoplastic brain tissue, or PBMCs (not recorded which). This chain joins TRBV4-2 and TRBJ1-3, with D possibly matching TRBD1 (5 bases). The CDR3 coding sequence is TGTGCCAGCAGCCAAGATCTCCCAGGGCGCTCTGGAAACACCATATATTTT. This translates into CASSQDLPGRSGNTIYF.